This is a list of T cell receptor beta chains from one sample in a study of CD8 T cells in ankylosing spondylitis. TCRdb recomputed calls from the 5' RACE reads with MiXCR, one row per CDR3 protein. Of 200,000 to 250,000 distinct CDR3 sequences listed, 25% to 30% are singletons. The sequencing sample was made of blood, either unsorted or a sorted T cell fraction (not recorded which). The receptors shown here come from a male donor with ankylosing spondylitis or in good health (not recorded which). Each CDR3 is given with its conserved first and last residue. The D gene is left open where the match is weak. The listing skips clone size in some rows; elsewhere it reads once, few, many or a size class.

J,V,size,D,DNA,CDR3
TRBJ2-1,TRBV24-1,many,NA,TGTGCCACCAGTGATCCTGGGCCCCGAGGGAATGAGCAGTTCTTC,CATSDPGPRGNEQFF
TRBJ2-4,TRBV29-1,NA,NA,TGCAGCGTGGTAATCGGACACGTTAACATTCAGTACTTC,CSVVIGHVNIQYF
TRBJ2-7,TRBV20-1,many,NA,TGCAGTGCTCTGGACAGCAAGGCAGACCGGCAGTACTTC,CSALDSKADRQYF
TRBJ2-6,TRBV3-1,many,NA,TGTGCCAGCAGCGCGGCGGCAGGGGGGCCTGGGGCCAACGTCCTGACTTTC,CASSAAAGGPGANVLTF
TRBJ2-3,TRBV29-1,NA,TRBD1,TGCAGCGTTGAAGATATGGGACAGGGGATGGCAGATACGCAGTATTTT,CSVEDMGQGMADTQYF
TRBJ1-1,TRBV5-1,many,TRBD1,TGCGCCAGCAGCACAGGGACAGGGATGAACACTGAAGCTTTCTTT,CASSTGTGMNTEAFF
TRBJ1-2,TRBV20-1,few,NA,TGCAGTGCCCACGCTGCGGGCGGGCACTATGGCTACACCTTC,CSAHAAGGHYGYTF
TRBJ2-5,TRBV12-3/TRBV12-4,few,TRBD1,TGTGCCAGCAGTGTACCGGGACAGGGATTCGACGAGACCCAGTACTTC,CASSVPGQGFDETQYF
TRBJ2-6,TRBV11-2,few,NA,TGTGCCAGCAGCTTAGTTGGGTCCGGGGGTCTAGTGGCTGGGGCCAACGTCCTGACTTTC,CASSLVGSGGLVAGANVLTF
TRBJ1-2,TRBV9,many,TRBD1,TGTGCCAGCAGCAGGACAGGGGTTTCAGGGGGCTACACCTTC,CASSRTGVSGGYTF
TRBJ2-1,TRBV5-5,many,NA,TGTGCCAGCAGCTTGGACCCTACTTACAATGAGCAGTTCTTC,CASSLDPTYNEQFF
TRBJ1-4,TRBV5-1,NA,NA,TGCGCCAGCAGCTTGGTACCGGATGAAAAACTGTTTTTT,CASSLVPDEKLFF
TRBJ1-1,TRBV10-3,many,TRBD1,TGTGCCATCAGTGAGCGGGACAGGGTTACTGAAGCTTTCTTT,CAISERDRVTEAFF
TRBJ2-7,TRBV7-3,many,TRBD2,TGTGCCAGCAGCCCAACAGGTGGGAGGGCCTACGAGCAGTACTTC,CASSPTGGRAYEQYF
TRBJ2-7,TRBV5-1,few,NA,TGCGCCAGCAGCTTGGTGGTCAGGGGCTACGAGCAGTACTTC,CASSLVVRGYEQYF
TRBJ2-7,TRBV20-1,many,TRBD2,TGCAGTGCTCCCCCAGCATCAGCGGGAGGGCACTACGAGCAGTACTTC,CSAPPASAGGHYEQYF
TRBJ2-3,TRBV29-1,NA,TRBD2,TGCAGCGTTGAAGATCGACTAGCGGGAGTGTCGGATACGCAGTATTTT,CSVEDRLAGVSDTQYF
TRBJ1-2,TRBV20-1,few,NA,TGCAGTGCGGGAGAGGGGAGGGGCTACACCTTC,CSAGEGRGYTF
TRBJ2-3,TRBV10-3,many,TRBD2,TGTGCCGCTCTAAGCGGGGCTCAGGGTACGCAGTATTTT,CAALSGAQGTQYF
TRBJ2-7,TRBV29-1,many,NA,TGCAGCGCAACGACTGGGTCCTACGAGCAGTACTTC,CSATTGSYEQYF
TRBJ2-1,TRBV10-3,NA,TRBD1,TGTGCCATCAGTGATGGGACAGGGGCCAATGAGCAGTTCTTC,CAISDGTGANEQFF
TRBJ2-1,TRBV25-1,NA,TRBD2,TGTGCCAGCAGTGAATGTCCTAGCGGGAGATGTGAGCAGTTCTTC,CASSECPSGRCEQFF
TRBJ2-2,TRBV5-1,many,TRBD2,TGCGCCAGCACCCCCACTAGCGGGAGACACACCGGGGAGCTGTTTTTT,CASTPTSGRHTGELFF
TRBJ1-5,TRBV12-3/TRBV12-4,few,TRBD1,TGTGCCAGCAGTTTCGGACAGGATCAGCCCCAGCATTTT,CASSFGQDQPQHF
TRBJ1-2,TRBV9,NA,NA,TGTGCCAGCAGCGAGGTCCTATCCTATGGCTACACCTTC,CASSEVLSYGYTF
TRBJ2-7,TRBV5-1,many,TRBD2,TGCGCCAGCAAGACTTCTAGCGGGAGGACCTACGAGCAGTACTTC,CASKTSSGRTYEQYF
TRBJ1-3,TRBV12-3/TRBV12-4,NA,NA,TGTGCCAGCAGTACCTCAGGGAATGGAGGAAACACCATATATTTT,CASSTSGNGGNTIYF
TRBJ1-2,TRBV20-1,NA,NA,TGCAGTGCTAGCGCAGCAAACTATGGCTACACCTTC,CSASAANYGYTF
TRBJ2-3,TRBV20-1,few,NA,TGCAGTGCTAGAGGCACTAGGAAAAACGGCACAGATACGCAGTATTTT,CSARGTRKNGTDTQYF
TRBJ2-5,TRBV20-1,NA,NA,TGCAGTGCCCTGGACGTCCAAGAGACCCAGTACTTC,CSALDVQETQYF
TRBJ1-4,TRBV5-5,NA,TRBD1,TGTGCCAGCAGCTCTCGGACAGGAACTAATGAAAAACTGTTTTTT,CASSSRTGTNEKLFF
TRBJ2-7,TRBV6-1,NA,TRBD2,TGTGCCAGCAGTGCCTTTGGCGGGAGAACCTACGAGCAGTACTTC,CASSAFGGRTYEQYF
TRBJ2-7,TRBV6-1,many,NA,TGTGCCAGCCGGAACAGCTTTAGAAACGAGCAGTACTTC,CASRNSFRNEQYF
TRBJ1-5,TRBV12-3/TRBV12-4,many,NA,TGTGCCAGCAGTCCCGGGGGCTATAATCAGCCCCAGCATTTT,CASSPGGYNQPQHF
TRBJ2-7,TRBV6-1,NA,NA,TGTGCCAGCAGTGGAGGCGGGAATCTCGCCTACGAGCAGTACTTC,CASSGGGNLAYEQYF
TRBJ2-7,TRBV6-2/TRBV6-3,NA,TRBD2,TGTGCCAGCAGTTACTCGATCGGACTAGCGGGAGAGGAGTACGAGCAGTACTTC,CASSYSIGLAGEEYEQYF
TRBJ2-1,TRBV7-2,NA,NA,TGTGCCAGCAGCTTAGTAGTGGGGGCCAATGAGCAGTTCTTC,CASSLVVGANEQFF
TRBJ2-6,TRBV6-1,many,NA,TGTGCCAGCAGTAGATCTGGGGCCAACGTCCTGACTTTC,CASSRSGANVLTF
TRBJ2-7,TRBV5-4,many,TRBD2,TGTGCCAGCAGCATCACTAGCGGGAGGTCCGAGCAGTACTTC,CASSITSGRSEQYF
TRBJ2-6,TRBV6-1,many,NA,TGTGCCAGCGGAGCAGTCGGAACCTCTGGGGCCAACGTCCTGACTTTC,CASGAVGTSGANVLTF
TRBJ1-4,TRBV20-1,NA,NA,TGCAGTGCCCCGAGGCCGGGGAATGAAAAACTGTTTTTT,CSAPRPGNEKLFF
TRBJ2-6,TRBV5-5,many,TRBD1,TGTGCCAGCAGCCTGACAGGGGGCGCTGGGGCCAACGTCCTGACTTTC,CASSLTGGAGANVLTF
TRBJ2-5,TRBV7-2,many,NA,TGTGCCAGCAGCTTAGCGTGGACCGGTTTGAAGACCCAGTACTTC,CASSLAWTGLKTQYF
TRBJ2-3,TRBV20-1,few,NA,TGCAGTGCTCCGGACAGAGTCACAGATACGCAGTATTTT,CSAPDRVTDTQYF